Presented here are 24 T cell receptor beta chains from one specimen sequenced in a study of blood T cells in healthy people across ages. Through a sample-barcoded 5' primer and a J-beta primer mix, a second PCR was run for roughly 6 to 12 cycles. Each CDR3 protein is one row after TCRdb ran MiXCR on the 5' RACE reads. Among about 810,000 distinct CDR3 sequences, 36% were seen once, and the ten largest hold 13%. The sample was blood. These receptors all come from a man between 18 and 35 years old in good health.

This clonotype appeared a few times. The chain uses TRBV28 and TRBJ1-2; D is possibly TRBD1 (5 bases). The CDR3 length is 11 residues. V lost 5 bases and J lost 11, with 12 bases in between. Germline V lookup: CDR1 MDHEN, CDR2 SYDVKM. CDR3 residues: CASSMPQGYTF. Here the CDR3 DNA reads TGTGCCAGCAGTATGCCTCAGGGATACACCTTC.

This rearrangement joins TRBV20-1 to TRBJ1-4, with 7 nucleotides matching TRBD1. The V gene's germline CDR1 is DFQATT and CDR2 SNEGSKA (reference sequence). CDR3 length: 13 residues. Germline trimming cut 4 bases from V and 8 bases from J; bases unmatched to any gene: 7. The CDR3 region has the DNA TGCAGTGCTACTACAGGGGCGACGGAAAAACTGTTTTTT. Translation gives CSATTGATEKLFF.

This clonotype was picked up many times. CDR3 residues: CASSSMGQGEPKQFF. DNA for the CDR3: TGTGCCAGCAGCTCAATGGGACAGGGCGAACCGAAACAGTTCTTC. The chain recombines TRBV5-5 with TRBJ2-1; 9 bases line up with TRBD1. V shed 3 bases, J shed 13 bases, and the junction held 14 bases outside the gene matches. CDR1 SGHKS and CDR2 YYEKEE come from the germline V gene (reference sequence). The CDR3 runs to 15 residues.

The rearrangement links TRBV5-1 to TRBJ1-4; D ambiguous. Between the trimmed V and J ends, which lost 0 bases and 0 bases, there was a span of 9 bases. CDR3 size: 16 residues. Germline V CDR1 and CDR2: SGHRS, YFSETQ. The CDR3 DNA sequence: TGCGCCAGCAGCTTGGAAGGTGCTGCAACTAATGAAAAACTGTTTTTT. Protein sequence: CASSLEGAATNEKLFF.

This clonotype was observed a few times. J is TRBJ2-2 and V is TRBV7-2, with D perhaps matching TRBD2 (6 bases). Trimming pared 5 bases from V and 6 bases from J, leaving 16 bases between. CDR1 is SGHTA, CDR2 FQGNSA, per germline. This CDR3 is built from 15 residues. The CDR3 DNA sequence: TGTGCCAGCAGCCCCTCGACTAGTTTGTCCGGGGAGCTGTTTTTT. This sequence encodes CASSPSTSLSGELFF.

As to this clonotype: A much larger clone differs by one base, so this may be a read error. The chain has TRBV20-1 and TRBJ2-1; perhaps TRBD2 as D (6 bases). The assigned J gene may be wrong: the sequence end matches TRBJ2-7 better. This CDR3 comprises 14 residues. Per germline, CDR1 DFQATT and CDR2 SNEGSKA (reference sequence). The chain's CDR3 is CSARDGAGINEQYF. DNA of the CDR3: TGCAGTGCTAGAGATGGGGCGGGGATCAATGAGCAGTACTTC.

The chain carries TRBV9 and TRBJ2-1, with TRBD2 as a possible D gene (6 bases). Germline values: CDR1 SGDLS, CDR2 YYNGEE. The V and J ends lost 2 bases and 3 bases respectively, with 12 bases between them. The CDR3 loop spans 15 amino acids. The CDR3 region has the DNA TGTGCCAGCAGCGTCCCCCAAGCGGGCTACAATGAGCAGTTCTTC. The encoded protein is CASSVPQAGYNEQFF.

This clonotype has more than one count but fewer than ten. This CDR3 is CASSESPAGFYEQYF. The CDR3 coding sequence is TGTGCCAGCAGTGAATCCCCGGCAGGGTTCTACGAGCAGTACTTC. This rearrangement joins TRBV25-1 to TRBJ2-7; tentative D call: TRBD1 (5 bases). Germline CDR1 MGHDK, CDR2 SYGVNS. Trimming stripped 1 base from V and 3 bases from J, with 13 bases between. This CDR3 comprises 15 residues.

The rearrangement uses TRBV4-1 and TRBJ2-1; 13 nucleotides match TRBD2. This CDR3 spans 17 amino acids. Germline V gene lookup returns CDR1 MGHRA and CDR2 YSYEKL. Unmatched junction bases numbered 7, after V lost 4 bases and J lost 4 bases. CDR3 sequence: CASSPYGTSGDYNEQFF. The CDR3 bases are TGCGCCAGCAGCCCTTACGGGACTAGCGGGGATTACAATGAGCAGTTCTTC.

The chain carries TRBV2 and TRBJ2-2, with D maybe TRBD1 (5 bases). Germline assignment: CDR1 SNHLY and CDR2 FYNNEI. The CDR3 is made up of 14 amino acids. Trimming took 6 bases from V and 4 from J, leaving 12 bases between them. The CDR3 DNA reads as TGTGCCAGCAGGGACACGGCTGTCACCGGGGAGCTGTTTTTT. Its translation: CASRDTAVTGELFF.

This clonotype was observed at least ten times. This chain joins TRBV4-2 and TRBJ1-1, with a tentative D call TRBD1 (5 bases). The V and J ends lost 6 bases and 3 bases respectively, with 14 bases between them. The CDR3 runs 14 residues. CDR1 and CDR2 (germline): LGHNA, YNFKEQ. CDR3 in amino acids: CASSGTGSHTEAFF. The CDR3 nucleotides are TGTGCCAGCAGTGGAACAGGCTCCCACACTGAAGCTTTCTTT.

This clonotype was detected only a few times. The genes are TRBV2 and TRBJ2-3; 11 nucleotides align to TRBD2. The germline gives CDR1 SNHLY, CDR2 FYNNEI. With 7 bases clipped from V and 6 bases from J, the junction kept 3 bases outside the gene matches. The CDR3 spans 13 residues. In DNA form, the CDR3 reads TGTGCCAGCATGGCTAGCGGGGGGGATACGCAGTATTTT. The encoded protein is CASMASGGDTQYF.

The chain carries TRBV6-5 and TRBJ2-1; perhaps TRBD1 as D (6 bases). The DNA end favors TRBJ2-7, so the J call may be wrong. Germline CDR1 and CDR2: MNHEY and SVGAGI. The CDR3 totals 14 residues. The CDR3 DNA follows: TGTGCCAGCAGTTACTCCGGCAGGGGCTACGAGCAGTACTTC. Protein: CASSYSGRGYEQYF.

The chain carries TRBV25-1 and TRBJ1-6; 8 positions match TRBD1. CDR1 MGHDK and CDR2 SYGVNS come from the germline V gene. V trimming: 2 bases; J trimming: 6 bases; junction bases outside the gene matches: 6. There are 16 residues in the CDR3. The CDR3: CASSEVGQGFNSPLHF. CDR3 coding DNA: TGTGCCAGCAGTGAAGTCGGACAGGGCTTTAATTCACCCCTCCACTTT.

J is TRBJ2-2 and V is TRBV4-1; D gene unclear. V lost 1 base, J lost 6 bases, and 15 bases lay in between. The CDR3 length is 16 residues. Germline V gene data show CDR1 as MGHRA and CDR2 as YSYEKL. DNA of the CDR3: TGCGCCAGCAGCCAAGCGGTATTCGCGAGGTCCGGGGAGCTGTTTTTT. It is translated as CASSQAVFARSGELFF.

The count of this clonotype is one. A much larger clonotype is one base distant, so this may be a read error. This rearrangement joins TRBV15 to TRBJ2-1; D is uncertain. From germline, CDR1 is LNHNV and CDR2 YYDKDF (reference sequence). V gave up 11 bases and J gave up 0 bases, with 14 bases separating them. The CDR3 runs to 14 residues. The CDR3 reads CAASPTISYNEQFF. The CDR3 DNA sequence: TGTGCCGCCTCACCTACCATCTCCTACAATGAGCAGTTCTTC.

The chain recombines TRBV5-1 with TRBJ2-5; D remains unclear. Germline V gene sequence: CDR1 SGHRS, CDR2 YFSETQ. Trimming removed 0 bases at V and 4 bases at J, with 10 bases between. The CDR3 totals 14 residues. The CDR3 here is CASSLAVTGETQYF. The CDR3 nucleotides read TGCGCCAGCAGCTTGGCGGTGACTGGAGAGACCCAGTACTTC.

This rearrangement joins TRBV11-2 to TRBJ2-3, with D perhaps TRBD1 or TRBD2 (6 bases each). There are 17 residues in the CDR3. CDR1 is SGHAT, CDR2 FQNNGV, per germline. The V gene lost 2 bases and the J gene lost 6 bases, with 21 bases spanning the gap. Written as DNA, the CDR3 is TGTGCCAGCAGCTTAACGGGGGCCTCTCATTTCCCCGATACGCAGTATTTT. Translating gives CASSLTGASHFPDTQYF.

The CDR3 is CASSLAMGNTEAFF. CDR3 DNA sequence: TGTGCCAGCAGCTTAGCGATGGGGAACACTGAAGCTTTCTTT. This chain connects TRBV11-2 to TRBJ1-1; D call uncertain. V dropped 1 base and J dropped 1 base, with 7 bases sitting between them. CDR3 length: 14 residues. Germline CDR1 SGHAT, CDR2 FQNNGV.

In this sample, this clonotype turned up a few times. CDR3 sequence: CASNPGLVNQPQHF. CDR3 nucleotide sequence: TGTGCCAGCAACCCGGGACTTGTCAATCAGCCCCAGCATTTT. The chain employs TRBV12-3 or TRBV12-4 and TRBJ1-5; the D gene is possibly TRBD1 (5 bases). With 7 bases removed from V and 3 bases from J, the gap between germline ends came to 13 bases. The CDR3 is 14 residues long.

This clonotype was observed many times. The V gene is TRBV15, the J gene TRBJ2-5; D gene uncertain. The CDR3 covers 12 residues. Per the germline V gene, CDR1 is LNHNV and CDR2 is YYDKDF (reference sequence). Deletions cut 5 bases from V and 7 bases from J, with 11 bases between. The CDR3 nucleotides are TGTGCCACCAGCGGATTGACGGGGACCCAGTACTTC. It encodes CATSGLTGTQYF.

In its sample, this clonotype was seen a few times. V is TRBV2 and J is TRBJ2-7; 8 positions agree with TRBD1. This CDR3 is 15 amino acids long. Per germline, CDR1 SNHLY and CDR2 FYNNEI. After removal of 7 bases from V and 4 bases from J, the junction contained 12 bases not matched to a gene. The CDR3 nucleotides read TGTGCCAGCACCCAGGGCGGACAGGGTTGGTACGAGCAGTACTTC. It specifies CASTQGGQGWYEQYF. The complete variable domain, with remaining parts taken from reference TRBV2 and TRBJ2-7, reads EPEVTQTPSHQVTQMGQEVILRCVPISNHLYFYWYRQILGQKVEFLVSFYNNEISEKSEIFDDQFSVERPDGSNFTLKIRSTKLEDSAMYFCASTQGGQGWYEQYFGPGTRLTVT.

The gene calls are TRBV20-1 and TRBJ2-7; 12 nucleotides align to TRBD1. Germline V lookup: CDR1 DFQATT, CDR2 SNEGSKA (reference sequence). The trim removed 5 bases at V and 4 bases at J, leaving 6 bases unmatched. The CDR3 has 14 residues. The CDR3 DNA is TGCAGTGCTGCACCGGGACAGGGGGCTTACGAGCAGTACTTC. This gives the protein CSAAPGQGAYEQYF.

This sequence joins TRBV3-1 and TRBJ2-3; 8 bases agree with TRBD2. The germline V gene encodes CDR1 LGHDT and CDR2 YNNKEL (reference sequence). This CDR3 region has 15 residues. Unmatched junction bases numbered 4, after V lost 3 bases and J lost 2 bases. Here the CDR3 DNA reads TGTGCCAGCAGCCAGAATAGCGGGGACACAGATACGCAGTATTTT. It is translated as CASSQNSGDTDTQYF.